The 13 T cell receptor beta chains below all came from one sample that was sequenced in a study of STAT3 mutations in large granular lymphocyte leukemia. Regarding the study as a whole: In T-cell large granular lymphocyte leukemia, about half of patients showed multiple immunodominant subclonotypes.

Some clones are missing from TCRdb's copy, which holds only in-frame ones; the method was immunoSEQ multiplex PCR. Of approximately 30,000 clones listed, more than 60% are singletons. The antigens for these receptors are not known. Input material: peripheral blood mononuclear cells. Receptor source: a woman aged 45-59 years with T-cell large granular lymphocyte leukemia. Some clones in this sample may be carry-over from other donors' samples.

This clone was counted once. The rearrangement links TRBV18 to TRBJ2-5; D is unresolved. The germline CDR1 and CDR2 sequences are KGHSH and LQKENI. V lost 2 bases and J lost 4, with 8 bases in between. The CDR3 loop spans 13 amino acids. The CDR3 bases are TGTGCCAGCTCACCAGGCCCCGCAGAGACCCAGTACTTC. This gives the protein CASSPGPAETQYF.

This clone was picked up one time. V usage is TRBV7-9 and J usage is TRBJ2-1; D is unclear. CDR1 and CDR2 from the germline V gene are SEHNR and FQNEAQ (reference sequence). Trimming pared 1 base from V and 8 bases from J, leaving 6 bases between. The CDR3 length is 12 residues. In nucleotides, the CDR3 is TGTGCCAGCAGCTTAGGTGTGGATGAGCAGTTCTTC. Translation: CASSLGVDEQFF.

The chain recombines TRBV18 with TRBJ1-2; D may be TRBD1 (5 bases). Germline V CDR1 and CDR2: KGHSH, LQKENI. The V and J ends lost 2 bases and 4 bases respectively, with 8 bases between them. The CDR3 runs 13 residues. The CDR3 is CASSPGGVYGYTF. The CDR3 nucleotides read TGTGCCAGCTCACCAGGGGGGGTCTATGGCTACACCTTC.

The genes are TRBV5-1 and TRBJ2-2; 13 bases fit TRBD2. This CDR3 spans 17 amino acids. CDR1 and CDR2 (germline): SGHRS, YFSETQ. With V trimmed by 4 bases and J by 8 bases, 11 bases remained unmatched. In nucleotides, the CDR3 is TGCGCCAGCAGCCGGGCCGGGACTAGCGGGATCGTAGGGGAGCTGTTTTTT. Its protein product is CASSRAGTSGIVGELFF.

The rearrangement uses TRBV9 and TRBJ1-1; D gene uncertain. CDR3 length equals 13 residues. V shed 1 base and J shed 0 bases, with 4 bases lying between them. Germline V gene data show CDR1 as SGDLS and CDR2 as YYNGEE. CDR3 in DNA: TGTGCCAGCAGCGTAATGATGAACACTGAAGCTTTCTTT. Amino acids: CASSVMMNTEAFF.

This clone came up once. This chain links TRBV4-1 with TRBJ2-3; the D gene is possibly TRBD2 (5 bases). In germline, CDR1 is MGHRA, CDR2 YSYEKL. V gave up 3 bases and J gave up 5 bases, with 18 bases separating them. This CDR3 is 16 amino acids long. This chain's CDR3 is CASSHFVSGSRDTQYF. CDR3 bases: TGCGCCAGCAGCCACTTCGTTAGTGGGAGTAGAGATACGCAGTATTTT.

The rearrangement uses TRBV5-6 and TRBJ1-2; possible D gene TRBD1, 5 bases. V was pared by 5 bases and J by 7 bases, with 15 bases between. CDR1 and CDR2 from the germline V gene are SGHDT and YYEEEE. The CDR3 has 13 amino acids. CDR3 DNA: TGTGCCAGCAGGACATCGAGTCAGGGTGGCTACACCTTC. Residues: CASRTSSQGGYTF. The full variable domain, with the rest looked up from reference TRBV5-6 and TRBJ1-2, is DAGVTQSPTHLIKTRGQQVTLRCSPKSGHDTVSWYQQALGQGPQFIFQYYEEEERQRGNFPDRFSGHQFPNYSSELNVNALLLGDSALYLCASRTSSQGGYTFGSGTRLTVV.

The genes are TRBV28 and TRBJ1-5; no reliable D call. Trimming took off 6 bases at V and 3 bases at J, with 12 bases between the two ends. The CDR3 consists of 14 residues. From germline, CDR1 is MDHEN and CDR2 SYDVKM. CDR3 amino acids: CASRDYTANQPQHF. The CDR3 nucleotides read TGTGCCAGCAGGGATTACACTGCCAATCAGCCCCAGCATTTT.

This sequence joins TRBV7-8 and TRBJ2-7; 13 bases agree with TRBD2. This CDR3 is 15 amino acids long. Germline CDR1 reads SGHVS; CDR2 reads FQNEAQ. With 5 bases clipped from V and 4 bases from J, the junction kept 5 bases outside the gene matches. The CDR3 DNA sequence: TGTGCCAGCAGCCCCCTGGGACTAGCGGGGTACGAGCAGTACTTC. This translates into CASSPLGLAGYEQYF.

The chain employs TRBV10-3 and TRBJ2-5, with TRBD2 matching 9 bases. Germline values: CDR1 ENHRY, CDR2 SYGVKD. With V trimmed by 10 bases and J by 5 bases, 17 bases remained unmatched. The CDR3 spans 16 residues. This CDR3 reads CASRVLYSGSIETQYF. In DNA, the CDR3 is TGTGCCAGCCGGGTCTTGTATAGCGGGAGTATCGAGACCCAGTACTTC.

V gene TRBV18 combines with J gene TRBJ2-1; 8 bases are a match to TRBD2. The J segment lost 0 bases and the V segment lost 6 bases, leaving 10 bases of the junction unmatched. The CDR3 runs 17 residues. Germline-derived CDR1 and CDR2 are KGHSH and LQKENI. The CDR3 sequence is CASSVGLGLSSYNEQFF. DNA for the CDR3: TGTGCCAGCTCCGTGGGACTAGGGTTGAGCTCCTACAATGAGCAGTTCTTC.

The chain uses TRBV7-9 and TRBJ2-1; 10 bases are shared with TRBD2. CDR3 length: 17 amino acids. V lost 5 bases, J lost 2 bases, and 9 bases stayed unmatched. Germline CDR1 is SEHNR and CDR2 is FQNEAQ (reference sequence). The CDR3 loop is CASSPPGLATAYNEQFF. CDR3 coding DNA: TGTGCCAGCAGCCCCCCGGGACTAGCGACCGCCTACAATGAGCAGTTCTTC.

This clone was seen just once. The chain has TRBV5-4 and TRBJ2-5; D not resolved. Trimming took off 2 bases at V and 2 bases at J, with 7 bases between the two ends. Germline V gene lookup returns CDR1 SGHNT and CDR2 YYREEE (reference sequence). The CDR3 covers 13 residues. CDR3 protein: CASSLGRQETQYF. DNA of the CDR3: TGTGCCAGCAGCTTAGGTAGACAAGAGACCCAGTACTTC.